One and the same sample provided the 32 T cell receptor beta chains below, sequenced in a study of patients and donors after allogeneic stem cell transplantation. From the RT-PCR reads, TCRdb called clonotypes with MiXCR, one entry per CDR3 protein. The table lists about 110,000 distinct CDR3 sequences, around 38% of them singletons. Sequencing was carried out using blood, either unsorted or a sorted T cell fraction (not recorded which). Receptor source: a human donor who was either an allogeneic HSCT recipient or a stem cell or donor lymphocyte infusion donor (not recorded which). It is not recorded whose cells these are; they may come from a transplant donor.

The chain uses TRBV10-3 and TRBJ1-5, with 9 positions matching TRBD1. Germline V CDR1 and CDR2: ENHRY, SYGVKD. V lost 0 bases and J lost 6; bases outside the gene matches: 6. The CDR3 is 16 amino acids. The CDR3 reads CAISESTGGSSQPQHF. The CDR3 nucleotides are TGTGCCATCAGTGAGTCGACAGGGGGATCGAGTCAGCCCCAGCATTTT.

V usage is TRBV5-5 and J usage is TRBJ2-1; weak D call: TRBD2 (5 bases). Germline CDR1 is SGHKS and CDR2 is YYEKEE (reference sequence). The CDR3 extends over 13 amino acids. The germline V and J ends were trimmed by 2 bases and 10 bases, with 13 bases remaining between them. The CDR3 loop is CASSFRGVVEQFF. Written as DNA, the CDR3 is TGTGCCAGCAGCTTCCGGGGAGTGGTAGAGCAGTTCTTC.

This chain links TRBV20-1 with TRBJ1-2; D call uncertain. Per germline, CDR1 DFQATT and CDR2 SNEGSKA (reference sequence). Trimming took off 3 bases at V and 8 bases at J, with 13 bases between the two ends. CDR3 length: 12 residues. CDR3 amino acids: CSASGQTEGYTF. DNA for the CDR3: TGCAGTGCTAGCGGTCAAACGGAGGGCTACACCTTC.

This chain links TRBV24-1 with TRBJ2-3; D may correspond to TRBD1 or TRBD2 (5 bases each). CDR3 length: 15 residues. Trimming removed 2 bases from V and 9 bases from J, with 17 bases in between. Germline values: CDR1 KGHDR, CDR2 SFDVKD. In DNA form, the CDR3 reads TGTGCCACCAGTGATTCCCTCGGGGCCCTCCTAACGCAGTATTTT. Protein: CATSDSLGALLTQYF.

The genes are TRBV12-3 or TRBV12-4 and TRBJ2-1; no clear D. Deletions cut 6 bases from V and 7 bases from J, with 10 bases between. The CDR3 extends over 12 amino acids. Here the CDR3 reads CASSPPPNEQFF. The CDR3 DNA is TGTGCCAGCAGCCCCCCTCCGAATGAGCAGTTCTTC.

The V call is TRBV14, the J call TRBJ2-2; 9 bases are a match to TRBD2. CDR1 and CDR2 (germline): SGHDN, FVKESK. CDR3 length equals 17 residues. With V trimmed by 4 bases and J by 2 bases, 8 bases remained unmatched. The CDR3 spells CASSRGLAGSNTGELFF. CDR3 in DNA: TGTGCCAGCAGCCGAGGTCTAGCGGGATCTAACACCGGGGAGCTGTTTTTT.

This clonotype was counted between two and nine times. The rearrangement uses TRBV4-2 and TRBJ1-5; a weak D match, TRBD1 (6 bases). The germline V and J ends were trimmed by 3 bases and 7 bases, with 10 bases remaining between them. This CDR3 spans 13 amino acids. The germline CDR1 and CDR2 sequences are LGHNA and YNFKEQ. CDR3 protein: CASSQGAWQPQHF. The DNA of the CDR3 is TGTGCCAGCAGCCAGGGGGCTTGGCAGCCCCAGCATTTT.

CDR3 coding DNA: TGTGCCAGCAGCCGAGGGACTAGCGGGAGAAATGAGCAGTTCTTC. Amino acids: CASSRGTSGRNEQFF. The chain uses TRBV3-1 and TRBJ2-1, with 14 bases fitting TRBD2. Germline assignment: CDR1 LGHDT and CDR2 YNNKEL (reference sequence). The CDR3 length is 15 residues. J gave up 7 bases and V 4 bases, and 3 bases lay outside the gene matches.

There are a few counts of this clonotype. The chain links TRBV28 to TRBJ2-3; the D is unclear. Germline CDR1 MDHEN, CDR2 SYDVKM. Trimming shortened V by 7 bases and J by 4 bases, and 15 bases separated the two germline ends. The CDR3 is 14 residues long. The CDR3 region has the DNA TGTGCCAGCAATCAGCACTCACGGCCAGATACGCAGTATTTT. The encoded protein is CASNQHSRPDTQYF.

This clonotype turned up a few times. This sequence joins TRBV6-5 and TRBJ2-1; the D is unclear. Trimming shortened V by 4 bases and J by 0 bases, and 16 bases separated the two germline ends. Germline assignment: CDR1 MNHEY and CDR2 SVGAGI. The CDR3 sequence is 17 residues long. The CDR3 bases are TGTGCCAGCAGTTTCCACTCATGGCAGAGCTCCTACAATGAGCAGTTCTTC. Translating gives CASSFHSWQSSYNEQFF.

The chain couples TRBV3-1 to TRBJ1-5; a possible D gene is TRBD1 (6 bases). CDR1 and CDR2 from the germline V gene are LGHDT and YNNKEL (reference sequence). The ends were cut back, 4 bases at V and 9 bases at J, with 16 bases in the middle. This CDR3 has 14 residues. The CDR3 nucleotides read TGTGCCAGCAGCCCCAGGGACACTGGGCGGCCCCAGCATTTT. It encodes CASSPRDTGRPQHF.

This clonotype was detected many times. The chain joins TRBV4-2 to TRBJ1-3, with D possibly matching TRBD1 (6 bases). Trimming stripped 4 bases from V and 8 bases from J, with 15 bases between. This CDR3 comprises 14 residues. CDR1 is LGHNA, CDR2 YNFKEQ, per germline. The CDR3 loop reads CASSPTQGKHTIYF. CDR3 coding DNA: TGTGCCAGCAGCCCGACCCAGGGGAAACACACCATATATTTT.

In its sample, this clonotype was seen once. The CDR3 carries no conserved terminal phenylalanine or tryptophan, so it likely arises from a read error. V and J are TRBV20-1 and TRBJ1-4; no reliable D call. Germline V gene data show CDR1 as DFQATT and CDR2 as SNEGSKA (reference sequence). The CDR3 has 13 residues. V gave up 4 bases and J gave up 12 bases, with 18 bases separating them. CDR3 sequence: CSATRDGNGELFL. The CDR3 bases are TGCAGTGCTACCCGGGATGGGAACGGGGAACTGTTTTTG.

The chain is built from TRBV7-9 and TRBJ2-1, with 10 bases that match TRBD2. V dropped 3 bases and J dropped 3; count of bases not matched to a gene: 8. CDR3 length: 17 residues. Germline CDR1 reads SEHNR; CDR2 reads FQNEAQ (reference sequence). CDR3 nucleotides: TGTGCCAGCAGCTTTGGACTAGCGGAGTTCTTCTACAATGAGCAGTTCTTC. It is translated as CASSFGLAEFFYNEQFF.

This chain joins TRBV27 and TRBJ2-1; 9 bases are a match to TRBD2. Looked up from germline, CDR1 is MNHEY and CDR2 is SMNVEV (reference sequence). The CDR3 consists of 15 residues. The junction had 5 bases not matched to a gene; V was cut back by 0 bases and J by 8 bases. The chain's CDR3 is CASSLSAGGPHEQFF. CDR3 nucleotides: TGTGCCAGCAGTTTATCGGCGGGAGGGCCCCATGAGCAGTTCTTC.

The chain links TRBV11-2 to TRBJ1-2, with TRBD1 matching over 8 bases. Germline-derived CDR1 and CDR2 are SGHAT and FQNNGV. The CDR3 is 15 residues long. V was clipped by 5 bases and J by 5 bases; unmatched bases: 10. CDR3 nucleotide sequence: TGTGCCAGCAGCCCTCGCCGGGACAGGCAGTATGGCTACACCTTC. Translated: CASSPRRDRQYGYTF.

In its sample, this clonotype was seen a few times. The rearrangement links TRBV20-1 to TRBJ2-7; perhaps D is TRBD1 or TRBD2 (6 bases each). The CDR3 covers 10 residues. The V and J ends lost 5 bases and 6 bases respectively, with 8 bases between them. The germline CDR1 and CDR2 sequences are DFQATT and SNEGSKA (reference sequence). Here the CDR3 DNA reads TGCAGTGCTGAGGGGGGCGAGCAGTACTTC. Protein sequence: CSAEGGEQYF.

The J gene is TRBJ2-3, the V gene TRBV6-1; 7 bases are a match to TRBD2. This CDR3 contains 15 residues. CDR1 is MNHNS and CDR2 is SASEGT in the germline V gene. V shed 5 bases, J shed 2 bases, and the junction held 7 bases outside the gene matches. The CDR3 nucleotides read TGTGCCAGCAGTCGAGCGGGGTCCTTCACAGATACGCAGTATTTT. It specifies CASSRAGSFTDTQYF.

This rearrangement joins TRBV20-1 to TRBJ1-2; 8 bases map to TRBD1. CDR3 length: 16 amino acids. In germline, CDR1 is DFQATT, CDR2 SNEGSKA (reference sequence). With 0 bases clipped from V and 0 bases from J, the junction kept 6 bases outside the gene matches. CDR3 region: CSARDGQGTANYGYTF. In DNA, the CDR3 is TGCAGTGCTAGAGATGGACAGGGAACGGCTAACTATGGCTACACCTTC.

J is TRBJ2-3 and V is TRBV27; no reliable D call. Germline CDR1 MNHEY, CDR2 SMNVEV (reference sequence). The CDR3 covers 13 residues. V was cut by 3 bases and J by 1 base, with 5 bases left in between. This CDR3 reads CASSLLGTDTQYF. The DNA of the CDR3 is TGTGCCAGCAGTTTGCTGGGCACAGATACGCAGTATTTT.

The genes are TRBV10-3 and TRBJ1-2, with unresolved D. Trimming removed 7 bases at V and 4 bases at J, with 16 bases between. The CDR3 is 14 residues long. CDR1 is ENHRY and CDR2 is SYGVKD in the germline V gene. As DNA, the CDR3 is TGTGCCATCAATGACATCACTCGGGGCTATGGCTACACCTTC. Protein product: CAINDITRGYGYTF.

The CDR3 region has the DNA TGTGCCAGCAGCCATTATAACTCTGGAAACACCATATATTTT. Its protein product is CASSHYNSGNTIYF. This chain joins TRBV3-1 and TRBJ1-3; D is unclear. The germline V and J ends were trimmed by 3 bases and 0 bases, with 6 bases remaining between them. Germline V CDR1 and CDR2: LGHDT, YNNKEL (reference sequence). This CDR3 is 14 amino acids long.

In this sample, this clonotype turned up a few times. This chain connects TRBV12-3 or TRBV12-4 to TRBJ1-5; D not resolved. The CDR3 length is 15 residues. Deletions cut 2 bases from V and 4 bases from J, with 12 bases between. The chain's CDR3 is CASSLSLKANQPQHF. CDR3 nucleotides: TGTGCCAGCAGTTTAAGCCTGAAGGCAAATCAGCCCCAGCATTTT.

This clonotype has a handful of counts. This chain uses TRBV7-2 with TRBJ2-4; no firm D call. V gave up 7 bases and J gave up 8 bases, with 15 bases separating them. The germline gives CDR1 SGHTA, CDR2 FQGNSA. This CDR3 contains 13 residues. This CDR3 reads CASNVPGRDIQYF. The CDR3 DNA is TGTGCCAGCAACGTCCCGGGTCGGGACATTCAGTACTTC. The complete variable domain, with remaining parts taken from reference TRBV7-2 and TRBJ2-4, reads GAGVSQSPSNKVTEKGKDVELRCDPISGHTALYWYRQSLGQGLEFLIYFQGNSAPDKSGLPSDRFSAERTGGSVSTLTIQRTQQEDSAVYLCASNVPGRDIQYFGAGTRLSVL.

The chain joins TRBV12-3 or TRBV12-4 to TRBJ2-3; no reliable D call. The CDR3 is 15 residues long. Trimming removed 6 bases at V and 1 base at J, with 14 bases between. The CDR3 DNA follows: TGTGCCAGCAGGAGAACTTGGGGTGGCACAGATACGCAGTATTTT. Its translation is CASRRTWGGTDTQYF.

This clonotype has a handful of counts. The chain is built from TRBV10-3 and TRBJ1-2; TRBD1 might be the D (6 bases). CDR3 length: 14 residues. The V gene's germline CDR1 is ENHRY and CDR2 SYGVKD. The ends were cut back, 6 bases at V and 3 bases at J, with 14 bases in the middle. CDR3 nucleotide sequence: TGTGCCATCAGACAGGGACTCTTTGACTATGGCTACACCTTC. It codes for CAIRQGLFDYGYTF.

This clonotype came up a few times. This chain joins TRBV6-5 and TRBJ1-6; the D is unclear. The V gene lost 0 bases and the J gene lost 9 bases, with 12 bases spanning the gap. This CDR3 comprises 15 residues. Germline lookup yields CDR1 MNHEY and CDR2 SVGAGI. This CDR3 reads CASSYSGRAASPLHF. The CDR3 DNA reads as TGTGCCAGCAGTTACTCGGGGAGGGCGGCTTCACCCCTCCACTTT.

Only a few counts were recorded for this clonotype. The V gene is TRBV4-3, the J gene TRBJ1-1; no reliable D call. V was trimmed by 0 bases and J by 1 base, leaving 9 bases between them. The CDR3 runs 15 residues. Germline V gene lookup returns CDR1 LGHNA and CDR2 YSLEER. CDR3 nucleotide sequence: TGCGCCAGCAGCCAAGATCATCGGGCGAACACTGAAGCTTTCTTT. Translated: CASSQDHRANTEAFF.

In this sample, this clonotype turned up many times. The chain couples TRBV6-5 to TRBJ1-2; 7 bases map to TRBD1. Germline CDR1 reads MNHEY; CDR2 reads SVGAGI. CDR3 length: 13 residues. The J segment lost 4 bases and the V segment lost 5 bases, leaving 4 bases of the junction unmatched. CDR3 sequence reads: CASSHRDSYGYTF. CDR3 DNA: TGTGCCAGCAGTCACAGGGACAGCTATGGCTACACCTTC.

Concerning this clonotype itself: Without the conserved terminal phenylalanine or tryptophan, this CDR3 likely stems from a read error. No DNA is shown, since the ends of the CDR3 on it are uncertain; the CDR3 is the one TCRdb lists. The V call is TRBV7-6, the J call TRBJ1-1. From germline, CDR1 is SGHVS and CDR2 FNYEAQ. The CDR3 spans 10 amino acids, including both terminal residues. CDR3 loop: CASSLEGTEI.

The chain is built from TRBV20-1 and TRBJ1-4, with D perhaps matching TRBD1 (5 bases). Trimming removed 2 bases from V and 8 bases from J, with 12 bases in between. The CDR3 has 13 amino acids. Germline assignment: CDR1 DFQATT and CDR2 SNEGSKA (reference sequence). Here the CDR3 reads CSARSVTGEKLFF. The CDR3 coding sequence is TGCAGTGCTAGATCGGTCACAGGAGAAAAACTGTTTTTT.

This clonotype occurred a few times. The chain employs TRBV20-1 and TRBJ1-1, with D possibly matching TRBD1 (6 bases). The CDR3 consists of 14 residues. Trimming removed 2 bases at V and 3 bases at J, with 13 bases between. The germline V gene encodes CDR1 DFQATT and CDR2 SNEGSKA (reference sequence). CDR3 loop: CSARSDRIDTEAFF. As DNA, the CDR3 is TGCAGTGCTAGATCTGACAGGATTGACACTGAAGCTTTCTTT.